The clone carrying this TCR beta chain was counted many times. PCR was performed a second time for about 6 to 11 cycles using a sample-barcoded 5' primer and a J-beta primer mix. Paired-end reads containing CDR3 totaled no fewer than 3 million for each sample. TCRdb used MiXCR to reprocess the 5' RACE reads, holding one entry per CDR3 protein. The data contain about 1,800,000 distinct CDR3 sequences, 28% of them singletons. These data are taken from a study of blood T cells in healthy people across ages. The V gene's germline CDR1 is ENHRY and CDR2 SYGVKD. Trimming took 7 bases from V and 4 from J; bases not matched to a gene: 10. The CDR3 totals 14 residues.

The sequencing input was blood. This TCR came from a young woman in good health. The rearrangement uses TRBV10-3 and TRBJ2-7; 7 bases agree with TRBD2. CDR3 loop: CAIKAGVSLYEQYF. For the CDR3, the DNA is TGTGCCATCAAGGCGGGAGTGTCTTTGTACGAGCAGTACTTC.